Listed here is a single T cell receptor beta chain. Its antigen is still unknown. This specimen belongs to a study of shared clonotypes between healthy human individuals. Deep-level assay runs were performed. Sequencing used immunoSEQ multiplex PCR; TCRdb keeps in-frame clones, though not all of them. The profile shows millions of clones, 85% to 95% of them singletons. General study findings and limits: The generation probabilities recorded for non-shared clonotypes fell below those of clonotypes shared by all four donors.

The CDR3 is 15 amino acids. The germline CDR1 and CDR2 sequences are MNHNY and SVGAGI (reference sequence). The V end lost 6 bases, the J end lost 0 bases, and 13 bases lay between the germline ends. Sequencing input: naive CD4+ T cells from PBMCs. The subset was: CD45RA+ positively selected. The V and J genes are TRBV6-6 and TRBJ2-3; no clear D. The receptor was isolated from a young man in good health. Some clones in this sample may be carry-over from other donors' samples. Here the CDR3 DNA reads TGTGCCAGCAGCCAGGCGCCCCGTAGCACAGATACGCAGTATTTT. Protein sequence: CASSQAPRSTDTQYF.